The 6 T cell receptor beta chains given below trace back to one sample, sequenced in a study of T cell responses to AZD1222 COVID-19 vaccine. Assay used: immunoSEQ multiplex PCR; TCRdb lists only in-frame clones, some missing. The sample has some 120,000 clones; approximately 90% are singletons. The material sequenced was peripheral blood, taken on day 0 of AZD1222 vaccination. These receptors came from an adult in good health.

The chain uses TRBV6-5 and TRBJ1-1; 8 bases map to TRBD1. Trimming took 10 bases from V and 6 from J; bases not matched to a gene: 10. In germline, CDR1 is MNHEY, CDR2 SVGAGI. The CDR3 consists of 13 residues. DNA of the CDR3: TGTGCCACCAGACAGGGGAGAGGGGCTGAAGCTTTCTTT. Residues: CATRQGRGAEAFF.

This rearrangement joins TRBV7-2 to TRBJ2-7; the D is unclear. The length of the CDR3 is 14 residues. Per the germline V gene, CDR1 is SGHTA and CDR2 is FQGNSA. The ends were cut back, 6 bases at V and 0 bases at J, with 12 bases in the middle. CDR3 bases: TGTGCCAGCAGTTCAGGACGGAGCTCCTACGAGCAGTACTTC. Protein: CASSSGRSSYEQYF.

The chain carries TRBV5-4 and TRBJ1-4; 12 nucleotides agree with TRBD1. The CDR3 length is 17 residues. Per the germline V gene, CDR1 is SGHNT and CDR2 is YYREEE (reference sequence). V gave up 4 bases and J gave up 8 bases; unmatched junction bases: 12. The CDR3 nucleotides read TGTGCCAGCAGCCTGGGGGGACAGGGGGCCTTGGGGGAAAAACTGTTTTTT. It yields the protein CASSLGGQGALGEKLFF.

The chain couples TRBV27 to TRBJ2-2, with D possibly being TRBD2 (5 bases). The CDR3 covers 15 residues. Looked up from germline, CDR1 is MNHEY and CDR2 is SMNVEV (reference sequence). V lost 2 bases and J lost 4, with 11 bases in between. The CDR3 region has the DNA TGTGCCAGCAGTTTAGCCGGGAAGGGCACCGGGGAGCTGTTTTTT. It translates to CASSLAGKGTGELFF.

The chain recombines TRBV4-1 with TRBJ2-3, with D maybe TRBD1 (6 bases). V was trimmed by 0 bases and J by 3 bases, leaving 13 bases between them. This CDR3 has 16 residues. Per the germline V gene, CDR1 is MGHRA and CDR2 is YSYEKL. In nucleotides, the CDR3 is TGCGCCAGCAGCCAAGATGGGGCAGGGGTGACAGATACGCAGTATTTT. Translating it yields CASSQDGAGVTDTQYF.

The rearrangement uses TRBV15 and TRBJ2-7; the D gene is possibly TRBD1 (6 bases). The germline CDR1 and CDR2 sequences are LNHNV and YYDKDF (reference sequence). This CDR3 comprises 14 residues. Trimming cost V 0 bases and J 3 bases, with 9 bases left between them. The CDR3 sequence is CATSRDRQDYEQYF. The CDR3 coding sequence is TGTGCCACCAGCAGAGATCGACAGGACTACGAGCAGTACTTC.